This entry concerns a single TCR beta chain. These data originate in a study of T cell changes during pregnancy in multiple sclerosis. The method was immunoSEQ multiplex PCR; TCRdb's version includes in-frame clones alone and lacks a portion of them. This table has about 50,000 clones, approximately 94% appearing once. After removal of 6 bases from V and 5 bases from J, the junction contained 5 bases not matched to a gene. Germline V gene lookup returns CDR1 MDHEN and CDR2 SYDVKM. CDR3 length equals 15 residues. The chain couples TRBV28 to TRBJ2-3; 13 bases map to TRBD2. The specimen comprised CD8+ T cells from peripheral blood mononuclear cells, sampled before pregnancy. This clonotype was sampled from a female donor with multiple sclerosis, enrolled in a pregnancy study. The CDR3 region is CASRRTSGRGDTQYF. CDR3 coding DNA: TGTGCCAGCAGGCGGACTAGCGGGAGAGGAGATACGCAGTATTTT.